The 9 T cell receptor beta chains below were found in one sample sequenced in a study of blood T cells in healthy people across ages. Together with a sample-barcoded 5' primer, a J-beta primer mix was included in a second PCR lasting roughly 6 to 12 cycles. TCRdb called the 5' RACE reads again in MiXCR, with one record for every CDR3 protein. The table lists fewer than 1.5 million distinct CDR3 sequences, 42% of them singletons. Material: blood. Receptor source: a woman aged 18-29 years in good health.

The V call is TRBV20-1, the J call TRBJ2-4; D is unresolved. Germline loops: CDR1 DFQATT, CDR2 SNEGSKA (reference sequence). The CDR3 sequence is 12 residues long. V was shortened by 7 bases and J by 0 bases, with 7 bases between the two germline ends. CDR3: CSVGLAKNIQYF. The CDR3 region has the DNA TGCAGTGTTGGGCTAGCCAAAAACATTCAGTACTTC.

This clonotype was observed many times. The rearrangement links TRBV29-1 to TRBJ2-7; D is possibly TRBD1 (5 bases). V gave up 7 bases and J gave up 1 base, with 11 bases separating them. The CDR3 consists of 12 residues. Per germline, CDR1 SQVTM and CDR2 ANQGSEA. The CDR3 reads CSAETASYEQYF. Written as DNA, the CDR3 is TGCAGCGCTGAGACAGCTTCCTACGAGCAGTACTTC.

The chain joins TRBV4-1 to TRBJ2-1; 9 positions match TRBD1. CDR3 length: 15 amino acids. Unmatched junction bases numbered 8, after V lost 4 bases and J lost 7 bases. CDR1 is MGHRA, CDR2 YSYEKL, per germline. The CDR3 spells CASSRTGGSGNEQFF. As DNA, the CDR3 is TGCGCCAGCAGCCGAACAGGGGGCTCCGGTAATGAGCAGTTCTTC.

The rearrangement uses TRBV7-6 and TRBJ2-7; TRBD2 matches at 8 bases. V was pared by 4 bases and J by 3 bases, with 5 bases of the junction left unmatched. This CDR3 region has 14 residues. CDR1 is SGHVS, CDR2 FNYEAQ, per germline. CDR3 sequence: CASSYRLAGYEQYF. CDR3 DNA: TGTGCCAGCAGCTATCGGCTAGCGGGCTACGAGCAGTACTTC.

The chain carries TRBV2 and TRBJ2-1; no firm D call. CDR3 length: 9 amino acids. V was shortened by 7 bases and J by 9 bases, with 4 bases between the two germline ends. The germline gives CDR1 SNHLY, CDR2 FYNNEI. The CDR3 region has the DNA TGTGCCAGCAAGATTGAGCAGTTCTTC. It yields the protein CASKIEQFF.

This clonotype was recorded a few times. The chain is built from TRBV2 and TRBJ2-1; TRBD2 is a possible D gene (5 bases). V gave up 4 bases and J gave up 9 bases, with 10 bases separating them. CDR3 length: 12 residues. The germline V gene has CDR1 SNHLY and CDR2 FYNNEI. The CDR3 nucleotides read TGTGCCAGCAGTGTCGAGGGTCCTGAGCAGTTCTTC. Its translation: CASSVEGPEQFF.

This clonotype was counted a few times. The rearrangement uses TRBV20-1 and TRBJ1-2; 7 bases are shared with TRBD1. Per the germline V gene, CDR1 is DFQATT and CDR2 is SNEGSKA (reference sequence). V was pared by 2 bases and J by 5 bases, with 17 bases of the junction left unmatched. CDR3 length: 17 amino acids. CDR3 residues: CSARRWAGGTSTYGYTF. The CDR3 region has the DNA TGCAGTGCTAGACGTTGGGCAGGGGGAACTAGTACGTATGGCTACACCTTC.

V and J are TRBV12-3 or TRBV12-4 and TRBJ1-1; D remains ambiguous. The CDR3 length is 11 residues. V was clipped by 7 bases and J by 8 bases, with 11 bases between them. CDR3 protein: CASTQESEAFF. Written as DNA, the CDR3 is TGTGCCAGCACCCAGGAGTCCGAAGCTTTCTTT.

The rearrangement links TRBV2 to TRBJ1-1; TRBD1 matches at 10 bases. This CDR3 comprises 16 residues. Germline loops: CDR1 SNHLY, CDR2 FYNNEI. V shed 6 bases, J shed 2 bases, and the junction held 9 bases outside the gene matches. This chain's CDR3 is CASRTGTGVGNTEAFF. The CDR3 DNA reads TGTGCCAGCAGAACCGGGACAGGGGTCGGCAACACTGAAGCTTTCTTT. The variable domain in full, with the rest retrieved from reference TRBV2 and TRBJ1-1, is EPEVTQTPSHQVTQMGQEVILRCVPISNHLYFYWYRQILGQKVEFLVSFYNNEISEKSEIFDDQFSVERPDGSNFTLKIRSTKLEDSAMYFCASRTGTGVGNTEAFFGQGTRLTVV.